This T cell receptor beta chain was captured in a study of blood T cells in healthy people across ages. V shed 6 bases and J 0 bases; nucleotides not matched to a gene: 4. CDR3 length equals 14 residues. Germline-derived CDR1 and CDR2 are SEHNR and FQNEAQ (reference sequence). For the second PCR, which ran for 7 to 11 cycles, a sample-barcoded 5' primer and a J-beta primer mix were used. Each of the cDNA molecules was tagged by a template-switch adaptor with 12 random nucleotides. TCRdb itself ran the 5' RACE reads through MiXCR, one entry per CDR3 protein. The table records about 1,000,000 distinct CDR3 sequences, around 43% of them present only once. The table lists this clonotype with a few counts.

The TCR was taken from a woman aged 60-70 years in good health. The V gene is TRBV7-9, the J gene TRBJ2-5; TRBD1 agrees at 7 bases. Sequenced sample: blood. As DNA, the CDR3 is TGTGCCAGCAGTTCGGGACAGTACCAAGAGACCCAGTACTTC. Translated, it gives CASSSGQYQETQYF.